This T cell receptor (beta chain) was profiled in a study of blood T cell repertoires in COVID-19. Overall study context: Sites across the United States, Italy and Spain contributed samples from acute and convalescent COVID-19. Sources were T cells, B-cell-depleted T cells, or PBMCs; the material itself was cDNA or gDNA.

Trimming removed 1 base from V and 1 base from J; junction bases left unmatched: 5. CDR3 length equals 16 residues. Germline assignment: CDR1 LGHNA and CDR2 YSLEER. Original handling: Reference gene primers were amplified, and this amplification served to estimate nucleated cell counts. Generated by immunoSEQ multiplex PCR, the TCRdb table keeps only in-frame clones and is missing some. D and trimming were read from the DNA, whereas the V and J calls and clone size are those reported in that table. In the table there are 200,000 to 250,000 clones, about 90% of which are singletons. The clonotype comes from a young woman who had recovered from COVID-19. The V gene is TRBV4-3, the J gene TRBJ2-5; 8 bases match TRBD2. The sample comprised peripheral blood. In nucleotides, the CDR3 is TGCGCCAGCAGCCAAGGGGCTAGCGGGCTCCAAGAGACCCAGTACTTC. Encoded protein: CASSQGASGLQETQYF.